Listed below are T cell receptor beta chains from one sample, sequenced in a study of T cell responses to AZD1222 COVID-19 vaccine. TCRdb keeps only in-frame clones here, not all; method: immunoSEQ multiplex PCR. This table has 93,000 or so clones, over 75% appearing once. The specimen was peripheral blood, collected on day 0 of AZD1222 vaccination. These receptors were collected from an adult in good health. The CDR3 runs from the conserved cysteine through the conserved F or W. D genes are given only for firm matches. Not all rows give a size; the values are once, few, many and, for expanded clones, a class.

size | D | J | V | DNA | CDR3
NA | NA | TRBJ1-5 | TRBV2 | TGTGCCAGCACGGGGGGCCTTAGCAATCAGCCCCAGCATTTT | CASTGGLSNQPQHF
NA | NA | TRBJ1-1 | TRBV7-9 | TGTGCCAGCAGCCCCCCGATAAACCAATGGAGAAACACTGAAGCTTTCTTT | CASSPPINQWRNTEAFF
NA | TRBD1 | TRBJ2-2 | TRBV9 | TGTGCCAGCAGCACCCGGACAGGGGGCTCCGGGGAGCTGTTTTTT | CASSTRTGGSGELFF
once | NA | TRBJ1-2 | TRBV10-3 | TGTGCCATCAGTGAGACGGAGTTGAACTATGGCTACACCTTC | CAISETELNYGYTF
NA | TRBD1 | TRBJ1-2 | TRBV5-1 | TGCGCCAGCAGCTCCCGGGACAGGGCGAACTATGGCTACACCTTC | CASSSRDRANYGYTF
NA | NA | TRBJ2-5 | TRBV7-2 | TGTGCCAGCAGCTTAGATCAGCTCCAAGAGACCCAGTACTTC | CASSLDQLQETQYF
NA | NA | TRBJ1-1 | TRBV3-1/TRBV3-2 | TGTGCCAGCAGCCCCCAGGACAGACGATCGAACACTGAAGCTTTCTTT | CASSPQDRRSNTEAFF
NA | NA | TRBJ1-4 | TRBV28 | TGTGCCAGCAGTCCACCTCAGGGGCGTAATGAAAAACTGTTTTTT | CASSPPQGRNEKLFF
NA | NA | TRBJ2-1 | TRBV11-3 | TGTGCCAGCAGCGGAGAATATGAGGGTCCGTTCTTC | CASSGEYEGPFF
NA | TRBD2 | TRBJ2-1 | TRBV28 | TGTGCCAGCAGACAAGGGACTAGCGGGAATGAGCAGTTCTTC | CASRQGTSGNEQFF
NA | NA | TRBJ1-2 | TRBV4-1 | TGCGCCAGCAGCCAAGTTAGGGACCTGGGGGGCTACACCTTC | CASSQVRDLGGYTF
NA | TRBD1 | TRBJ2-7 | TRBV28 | TGTGCCAGCAGTTACCCCCTGGGCAGGGGGAACGAGCAGTACTTC | CASSYPLGRGNEQYF
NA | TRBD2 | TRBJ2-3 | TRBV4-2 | TGTGCCAGCAGCCAAGATCTTGCAGCGGGGGGGCGGACAGATACGCAGTATTTT | CASSQDLAAGGRTDTQYF
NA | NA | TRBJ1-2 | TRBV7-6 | TGTGCCAGCAGCTTAGCGCCAAACGGGATTTACACCTTC | CASSLAPNGIYTF
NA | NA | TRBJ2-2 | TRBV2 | TGTGCCAGCAGTTTCCCATTGTCGCGGGACACCGGGGAGCTGTTTTTT | CASSFPLSRDTGELFF
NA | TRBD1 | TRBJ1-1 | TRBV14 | TGTGCCAGCAGCCAAGATCTGGGGACAGGGGGCATCTGGAACACTGAAGCTTTCTTT | CASSQDLGTGGIWNTEAFF
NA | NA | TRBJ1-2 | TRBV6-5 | TGTGCCAGCAGTTACTTGGACAGTAACTATGGCTACACCTTC | CASSYLDSNYGYTF
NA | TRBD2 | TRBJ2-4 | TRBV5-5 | TGTGCCAGCAGCCCGACTAGCGTCGCCAAAAACATTCAGTACTTC | CASSPTSVAKNIQYF
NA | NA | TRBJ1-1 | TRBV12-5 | TGTGCTAGTGGTGACTGGCTGGGGGATACTGAAGCTTTCTTT | CASGDWLGDTEAFF
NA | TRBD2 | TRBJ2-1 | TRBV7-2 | TGTGCCAGCAGCTTTACTAGCGGGAACAATGAGCAGTTCTTC | CASSFTSGNNEQFF
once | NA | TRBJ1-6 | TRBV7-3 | TGTGCCAGCAGCTCGACAAATTCACCCCTCCACTTT | CASSSTNSPLHF
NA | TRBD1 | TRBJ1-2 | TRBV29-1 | TGCAGCGTGCGACAGGGTACCGGATATGGCTACACCTTC | CSVRQGTGYGYTF
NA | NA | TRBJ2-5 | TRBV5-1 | TGCGCCAGCAGCTACGGGGGCGGGCAAGAGACCCAGTACTTC | CASSYGGGQETQYF
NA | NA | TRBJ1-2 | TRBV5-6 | TGTGCCAGCAGCGAGGGGAACTATGGCTACACCTTC | CASSEGNYGYTF
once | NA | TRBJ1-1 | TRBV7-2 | TGTGCCAGCAGCTTTCCGGGATCGGGGGGGACTGAAGCTTTCTTT | CASSFPGSGGTEAFF
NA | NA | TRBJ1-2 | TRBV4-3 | TGCGCCAGCAGCCAAGAAGCAGTCCGGGTGTCGTATGGCTACACCTTC | CASSQEAVRVSYGYTF
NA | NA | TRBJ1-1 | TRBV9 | TGTGCCAGCAGCGTCGAGGGGGTTTTGAACACTGAAGCTTTCTTT | CASSVEGVLNTEAFF
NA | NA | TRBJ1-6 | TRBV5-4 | TGTGCCAGCAGCTTGGACGGGAGCTCCTATAATTCACCCCTCCACTTT | CASSLDGSSYNSPLHF
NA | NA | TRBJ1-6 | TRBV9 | TGTGCCAGCAGCGTTGGGGCCCGGGGGAATAATTCACCCCTCCACTTT | CASSVGARGNNSPLHF
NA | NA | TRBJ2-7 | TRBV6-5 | TGTGCCAGCAGTTACTCAGGAGGGAGCGGGTACGAGCAGTACTTC | CASSYSGGSGYEQYF
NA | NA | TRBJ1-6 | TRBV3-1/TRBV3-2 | TGTGCCAGCACGGAGACAGAGACTTCACCCCTCCACTTT | CASTETETSPLHF
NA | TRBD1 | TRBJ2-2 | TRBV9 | TGTGCCACCGGCCGGGACAGGGCGTCCGGGGAGCTGTTTTTT | CATGRDRASGELFF
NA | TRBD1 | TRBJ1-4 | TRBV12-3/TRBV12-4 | TGTGCCAGCAGTCCAAGACAGGGGTCGGGCCTGTTTTTT | CASSPRQGSGLFF
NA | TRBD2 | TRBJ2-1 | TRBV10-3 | TGTGCCATCAGTCCGGGACTAGCGGGAGGTGGCTACAATGAGCAGTTCTTC | CAISPGLAGGGYNEQFF
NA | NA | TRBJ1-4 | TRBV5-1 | TGCGCCAGCAGTGGAGGCGTGAGTGAAAAACTGTTTTTT | CASSGGVSEKLFF
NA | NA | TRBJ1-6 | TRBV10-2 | TGCGCCAGCAGTGTAGGGGGGCCGGATAATTCACCCCTCCACTTT | CASSVGGPDNSPLHF
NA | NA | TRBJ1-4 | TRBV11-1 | TGTGCCAGCAGCCCGCAGGGGAGGGGCGAAAAACTGTTTTTT | CASSPQGRGEKLFF
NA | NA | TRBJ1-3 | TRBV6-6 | TGTGCCAGCACAGACTCTGGAAACACCATATATTTT | CASTDSGNTIYF
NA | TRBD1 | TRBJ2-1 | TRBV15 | TGTGCCACCAGTCCGGGACAGGGCAACAATGAGCAGTTCTTC | CATSPGQGNNEQFF
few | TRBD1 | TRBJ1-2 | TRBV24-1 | TGTGCCACCAGTGACCATGACAGGGGGGGTGGAAACTATGGCTACACCTTC | CATSDHDRGGGNYGYTF
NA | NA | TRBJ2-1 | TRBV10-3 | TGTGCCACCAACCGGGACATCTACAATGAGCAGTTCTTC | CATNRDIYNEQFF
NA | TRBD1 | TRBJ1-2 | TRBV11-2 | TGTGCCAGCAGCCTACCCGGGACAGGGGTGATCTATGGCTACACCTTC | CASSLPGTGVIYGYTF
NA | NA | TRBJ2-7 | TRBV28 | TGTGCCAGCAGTCTGAGTCAGGGAAACGAGCAGTACTTC | CASSLSQGNEQYF
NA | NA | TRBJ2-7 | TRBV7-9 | TGTGCCAGCAGCTTAGATGAGTTCAAGGGGGAGCAGTACTTC | CASSLDEFKGEQYF
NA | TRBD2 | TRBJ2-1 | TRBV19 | TGTGCCAGTAAAAGGCGGGAGAGCAATGAGCAGTTCTTC | CASKRRESNEQFF
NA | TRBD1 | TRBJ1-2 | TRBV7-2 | TGTGCCAGCAGCTCCGGACAGGGGGCCTTCGGCTACACCTTC | CASSSGQGAFGYTF
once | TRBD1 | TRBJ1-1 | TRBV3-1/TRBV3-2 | TGTGCCAGCAGCCAAAGGACAGGTTACACTGAAGCTTTCTTT | CASSQRTGYTEAFF
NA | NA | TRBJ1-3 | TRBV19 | TGTGCCAGTACCCCACGAGTCCGGGATTCGGGAAACACCATATATTTT | CASTPRVRDSGNTIYF
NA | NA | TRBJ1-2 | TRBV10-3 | TGTGCCATCAGTGAGGACAGCCCGGGCTACACCTTC | CAISEDSPGYTF
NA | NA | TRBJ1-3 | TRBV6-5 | TGTGCCAGCAGTTACAATGGAAACACCATATATTTT | CASSYNGNTIYF
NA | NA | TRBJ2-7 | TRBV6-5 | TGTGCCAGCAGTTCAGGGGTTCCCTACTACGAGCAGTACTTC | CASSSGVPYYEQYF
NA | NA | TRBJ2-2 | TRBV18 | TGTGCCAGCTCATCCTACAGGGTTAGCGGGGAGCTGTTTTTT | CASSSYRVSGELFF
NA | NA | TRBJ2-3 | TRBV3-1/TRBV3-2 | TGTGCCAGCAGCCAAGAAGCGGAGGTAGATACGCAGTATTTT | CASSQEAEVDTQYF
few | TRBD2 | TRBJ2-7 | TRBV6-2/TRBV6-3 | TGTGCCAGCACCCCCTCGGGACTACCTCTACAGCAGTACTTC | CASTPSGLPLQQYF
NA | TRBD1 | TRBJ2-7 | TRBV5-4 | TGTGCCAGCAGCCAGCGGACAGGGAGGTACGAGCAGTACTTC | CASSQRTGRYEQYF
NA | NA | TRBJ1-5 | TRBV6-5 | TGTGCCAGCAGTTACGGTCAGGATAATCAGCCCCAGCATTTT | CASSYGQDNQPQHF
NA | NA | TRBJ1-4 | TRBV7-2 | TGTGCCAGCAGTTTTTCCAGGGTGCCGGGCGAAAAACTGTTTTTT | CASSFSRVPGEKLFF
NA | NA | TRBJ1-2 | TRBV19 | TGTGCCAGTAGTACTTCGGGGGACTCCTATGGCTACACCTTC | CASSTSGDSYGYTF
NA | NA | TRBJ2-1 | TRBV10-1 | TGCGCCAGCAGTAATATGATAGAAGATGATGAGCAGTTCTTC | CASSNMIEDDEQFF
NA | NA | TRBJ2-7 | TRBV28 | TGTGCCAGCAGTCTCACAGCGGACTACGAGCAGTACTTC | CASSLTADYEQYF